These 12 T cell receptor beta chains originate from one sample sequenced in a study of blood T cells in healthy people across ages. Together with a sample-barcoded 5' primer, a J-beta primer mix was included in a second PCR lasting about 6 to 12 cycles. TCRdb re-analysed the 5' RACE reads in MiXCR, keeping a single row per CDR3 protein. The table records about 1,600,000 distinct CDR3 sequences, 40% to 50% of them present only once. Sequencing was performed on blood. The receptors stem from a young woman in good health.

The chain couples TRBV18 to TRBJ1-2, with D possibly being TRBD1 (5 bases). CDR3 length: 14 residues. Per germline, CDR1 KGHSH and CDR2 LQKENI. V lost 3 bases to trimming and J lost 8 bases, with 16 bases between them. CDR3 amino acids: CASSPRRGDSGYTF. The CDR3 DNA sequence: TGTGCCAGCTCACCCCGTAGAGGGGACTCCGGCTACACCTTC. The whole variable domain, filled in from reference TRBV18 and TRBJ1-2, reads NAGVMQNPRHLVRRRGQEARLRCSPMKGHSHVYWYRQLPEEGLKFMVYLQKENIIDESGMPKERFSAEFPKEGPSILRIQQVVRGDSAAYFCASSPRRGDSGYTFGSGTRLTVV.

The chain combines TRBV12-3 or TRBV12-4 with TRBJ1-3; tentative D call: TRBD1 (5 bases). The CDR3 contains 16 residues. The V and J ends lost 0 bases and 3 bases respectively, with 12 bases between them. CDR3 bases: TGTGCCAGCAGTTTAGCGGTCGGGACCGTTGGAAACACCATATATTTT. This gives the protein CASSLAVGTVGNTIYF.

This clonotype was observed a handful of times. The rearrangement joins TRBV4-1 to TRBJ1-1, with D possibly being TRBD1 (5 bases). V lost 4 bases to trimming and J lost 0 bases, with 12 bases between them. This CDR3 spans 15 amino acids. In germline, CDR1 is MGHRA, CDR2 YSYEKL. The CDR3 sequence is CASSLEGSLNTEAFF. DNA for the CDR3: TGCGCCAGCAGCCTCGAGGGGAGCCTGAACACTGAAGCTTTCTTT.

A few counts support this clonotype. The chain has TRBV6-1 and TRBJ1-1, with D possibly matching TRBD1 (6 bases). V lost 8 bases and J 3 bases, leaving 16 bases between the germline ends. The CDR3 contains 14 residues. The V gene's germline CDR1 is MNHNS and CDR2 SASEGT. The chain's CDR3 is CASSQGWGDTEAFF. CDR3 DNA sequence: TGTGCCAGCTCGCAGGGGTGGGGTGACACTGAAGCTTTCTTT.

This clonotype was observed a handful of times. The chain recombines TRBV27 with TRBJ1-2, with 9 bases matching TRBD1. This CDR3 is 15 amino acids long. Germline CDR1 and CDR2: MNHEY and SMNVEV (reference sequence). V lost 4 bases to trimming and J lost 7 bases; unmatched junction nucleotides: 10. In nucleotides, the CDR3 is TGTGCCAGCAGTTACGCCGGGACAGGGAGAGGTGGCTACACCTTC. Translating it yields CASSYAGTGRGGYTF.

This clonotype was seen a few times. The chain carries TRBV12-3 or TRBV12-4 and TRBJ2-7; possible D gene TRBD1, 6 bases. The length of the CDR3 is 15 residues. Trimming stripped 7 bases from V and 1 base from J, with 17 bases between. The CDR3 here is CASNTQDRPSYEQYF. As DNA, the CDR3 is TGTGCCAGCAACACCCAAGACAGGCCATCCTACGAGCAGTACTTC.

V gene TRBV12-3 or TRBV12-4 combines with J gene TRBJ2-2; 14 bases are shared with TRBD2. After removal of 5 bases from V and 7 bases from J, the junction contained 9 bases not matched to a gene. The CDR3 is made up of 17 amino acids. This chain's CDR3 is CASSPPGLAGVNGELFF. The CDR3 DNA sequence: TGTGCCAGCAGTCCTCCGGGACTAGCGGGAGTGAACGGGGAGCTGTTTTTT.

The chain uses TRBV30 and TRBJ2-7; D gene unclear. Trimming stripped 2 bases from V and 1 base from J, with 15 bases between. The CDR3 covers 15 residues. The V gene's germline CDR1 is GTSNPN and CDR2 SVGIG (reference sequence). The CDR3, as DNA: TGTGCCTGGAGTACTTCCGGACCGCGTTCCTACGAGCAGTACTTC. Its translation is CAWSTSGPRSYEQYF. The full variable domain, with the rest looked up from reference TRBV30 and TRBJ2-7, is SQTIHQWPATLVQPVGSPLSLECTVEGTSNPNLYWYRQAAGRGLQLLFYSVGIGQISSEVPQNLSASRPQDRQFILSSKKLLLSDSGFYLCAWSTSGPRSYEQYFGPGTRLTVT.

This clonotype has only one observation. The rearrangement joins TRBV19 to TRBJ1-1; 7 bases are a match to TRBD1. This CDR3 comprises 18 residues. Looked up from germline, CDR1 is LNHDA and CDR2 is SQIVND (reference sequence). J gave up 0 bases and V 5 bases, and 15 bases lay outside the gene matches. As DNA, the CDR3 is TGTGCCAGTAGTCTCGCAGGGGGAGGGGGCCTCATGAACACTGAAGCTTTCTTT. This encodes CASSLAGGGGLMNTEAFF.

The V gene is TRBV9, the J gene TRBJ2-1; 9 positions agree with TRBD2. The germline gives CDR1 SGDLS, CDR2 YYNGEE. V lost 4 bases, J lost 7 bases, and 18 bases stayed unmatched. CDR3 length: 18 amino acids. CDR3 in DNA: TGTGCCAGCAGCCCGCAACCCTTCGGCGGGGGGGCAGGGAATGAGCAGTTCTTC. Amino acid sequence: CASSPQPFGGGAGNEQFF.

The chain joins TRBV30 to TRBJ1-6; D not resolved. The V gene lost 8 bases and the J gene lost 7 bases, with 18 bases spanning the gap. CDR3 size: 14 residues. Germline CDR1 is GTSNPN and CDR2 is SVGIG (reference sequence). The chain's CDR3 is CARDPGSRNSPLHF. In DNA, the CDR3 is TGTGCCCGTGACCCGGGAAGTAGGAATTCACCCCTCCACTTT.

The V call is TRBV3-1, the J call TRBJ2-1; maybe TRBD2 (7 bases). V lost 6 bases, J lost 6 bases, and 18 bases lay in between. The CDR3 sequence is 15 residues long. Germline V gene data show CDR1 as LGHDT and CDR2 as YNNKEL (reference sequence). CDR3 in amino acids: CASRLGGPYSNEQFF. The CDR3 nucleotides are TGTGCCAGCAGACTGGGGGGGCCATACAGCAATGAGCAGTTCTTC.